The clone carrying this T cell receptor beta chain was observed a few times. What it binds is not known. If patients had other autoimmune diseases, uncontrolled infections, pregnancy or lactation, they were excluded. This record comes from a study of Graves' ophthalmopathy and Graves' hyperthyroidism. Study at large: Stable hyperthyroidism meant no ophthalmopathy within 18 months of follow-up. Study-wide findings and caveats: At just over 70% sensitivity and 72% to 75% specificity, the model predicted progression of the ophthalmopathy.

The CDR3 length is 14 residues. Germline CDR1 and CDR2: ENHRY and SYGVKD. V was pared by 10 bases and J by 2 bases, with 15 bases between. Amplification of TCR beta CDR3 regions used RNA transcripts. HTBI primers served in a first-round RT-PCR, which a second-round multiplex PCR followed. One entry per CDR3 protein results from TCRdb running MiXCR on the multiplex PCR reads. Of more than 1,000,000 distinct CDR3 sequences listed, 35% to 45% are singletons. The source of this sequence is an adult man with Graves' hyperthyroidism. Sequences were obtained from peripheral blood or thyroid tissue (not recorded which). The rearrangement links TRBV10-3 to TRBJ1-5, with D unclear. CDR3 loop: CANADGLGNQPQHF. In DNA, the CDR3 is TGTGCCAACGCGGACGGACTGGGCAATCAGCCCCAGCATTTT.